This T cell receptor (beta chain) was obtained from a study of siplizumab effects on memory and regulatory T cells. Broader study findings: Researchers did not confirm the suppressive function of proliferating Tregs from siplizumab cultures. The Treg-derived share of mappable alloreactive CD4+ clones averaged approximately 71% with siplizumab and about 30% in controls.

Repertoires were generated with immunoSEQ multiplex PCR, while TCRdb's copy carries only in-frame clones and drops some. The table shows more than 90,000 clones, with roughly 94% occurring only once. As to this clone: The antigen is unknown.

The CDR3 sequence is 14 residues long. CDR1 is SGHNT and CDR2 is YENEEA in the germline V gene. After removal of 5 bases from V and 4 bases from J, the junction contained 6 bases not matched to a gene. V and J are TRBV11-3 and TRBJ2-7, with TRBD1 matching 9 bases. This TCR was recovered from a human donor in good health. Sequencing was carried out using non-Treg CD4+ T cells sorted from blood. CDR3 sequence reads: CASSRGTGPYEQYF. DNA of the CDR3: TGTGCCAGCAGCCGGGGGACAGGGCCTTACGAGCAGTACTTC.